The source of this T cell receptor beta chain is a study of cytomegalovirus exposure and HLA in healthy donors. CDR3 size: 15 residues. V shed 0 bases and J shed 8 bases, with 14 bases lying between them. Germline CDR1 SGHTA, CDR2 FQGNSA. Study-wide findings and caveats: Analysis was carried out at a later point, and it linked a missense DCLRE1C variant to TCR beta V- and J-gene trimming.

A note on this clone: The antigen is not known.

The primer mix had 60 Vbeta and 13 Jbeta primers. Assay used: immunoSEQ multiplex PCR; TCRdb lists only in-frame clones, some missing. The table records more than 100,000 clones, approximately 70% of them present only once. This TCR came from a woman aged 45-65 years in good health and CMV-seronegative. The gene calls are TRBV7-2 and TRBJ2-1; the D is unclear. Sequencing was performed on PBMCs. The CDR3 DNA sequence: TGTGCCAGCAGCTTAGCAGGTGCTAGTCCCTATGAGCAGTTCTTC. Translating gives CASSLAGASPYEQFF.